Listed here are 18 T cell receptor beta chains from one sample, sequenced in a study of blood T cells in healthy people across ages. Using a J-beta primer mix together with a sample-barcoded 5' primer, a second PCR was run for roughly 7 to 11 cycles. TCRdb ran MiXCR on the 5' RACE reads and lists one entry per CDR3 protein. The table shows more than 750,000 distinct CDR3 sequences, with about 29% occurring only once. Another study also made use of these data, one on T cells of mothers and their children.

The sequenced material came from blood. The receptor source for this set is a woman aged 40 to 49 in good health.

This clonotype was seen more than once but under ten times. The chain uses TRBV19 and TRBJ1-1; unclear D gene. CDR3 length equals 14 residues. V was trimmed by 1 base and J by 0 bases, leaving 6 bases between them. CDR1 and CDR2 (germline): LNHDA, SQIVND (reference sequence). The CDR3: CASSIGNLNTEAFF. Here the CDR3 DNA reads TGTGCCAGTAGTATAGGTAACTTGAACACTGAAGCTTTCTTT.

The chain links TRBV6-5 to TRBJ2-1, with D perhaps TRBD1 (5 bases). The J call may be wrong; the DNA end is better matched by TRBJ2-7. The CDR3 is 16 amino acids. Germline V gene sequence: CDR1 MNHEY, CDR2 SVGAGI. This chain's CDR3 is CASSYSWGSSYNEQYF. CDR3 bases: TGTGCCAGCAGTTACTCTTGGGGCAGCTCCTACAATGAGCAGTACTTC.

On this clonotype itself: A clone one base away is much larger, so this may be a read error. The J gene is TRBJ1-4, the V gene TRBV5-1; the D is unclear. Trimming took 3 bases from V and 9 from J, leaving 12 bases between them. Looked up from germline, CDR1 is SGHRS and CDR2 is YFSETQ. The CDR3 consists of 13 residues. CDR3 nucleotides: TGCGCCAGCAGCTCCCCGGGAGGGAAAAAACTGTTTTTT. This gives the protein CASSSPGGKKLFF.

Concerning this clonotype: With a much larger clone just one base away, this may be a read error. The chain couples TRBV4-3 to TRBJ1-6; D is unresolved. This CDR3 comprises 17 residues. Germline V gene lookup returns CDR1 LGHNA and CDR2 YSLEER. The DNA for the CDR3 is TGCGCCAGCAGCCAAGATAGGCTTGATGGCTATAATTCACCCCCCCACTTT. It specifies CASSQDRLDGYNSPPHF.

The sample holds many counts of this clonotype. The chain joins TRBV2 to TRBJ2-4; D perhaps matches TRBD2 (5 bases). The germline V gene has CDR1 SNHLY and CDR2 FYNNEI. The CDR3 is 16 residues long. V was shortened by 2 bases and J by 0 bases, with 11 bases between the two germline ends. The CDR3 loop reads CASSEFPGIAKNIQYF. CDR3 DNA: TGTGCCAGCAGTGAATTCCCGGGAATAGCCAAAAACATTCAGTACTTC.

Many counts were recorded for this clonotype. CDR3 nucleotides: TGTGCCAGCAGCTATAGCGGGGCGGCGGGGGAGCAGTACTTC. Translating gives CASSYSGAAGEQYF. The chain is built from TRBV7-3 and TRBJ2-7, with 8 bases matching TRBD2. The CDR3 spans 14 residues. With V trimmed by 4 bases and J by 7 bases, 9 bases remained unmatched. Looked up from germline, CDR1 is SGHTA and CDR2 is FQGTGA.

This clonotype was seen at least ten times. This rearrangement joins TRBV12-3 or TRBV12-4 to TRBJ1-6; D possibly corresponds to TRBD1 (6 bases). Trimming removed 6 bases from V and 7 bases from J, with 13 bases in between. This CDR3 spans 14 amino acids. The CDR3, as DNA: TGTGCCAGCAGGCCAGGGGCGAGGAATTCACCCCTCCACTTT. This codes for CASRPGARNSPLHF.

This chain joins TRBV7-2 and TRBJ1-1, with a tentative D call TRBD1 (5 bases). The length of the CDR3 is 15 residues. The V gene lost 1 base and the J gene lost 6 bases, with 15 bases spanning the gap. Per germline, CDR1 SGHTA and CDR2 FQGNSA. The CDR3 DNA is TGTGCCAGCAGCTTAGATGGGCAGGGAATACCTGAAGCTTTCTTT. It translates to CASSLDGQGIPEAFF.

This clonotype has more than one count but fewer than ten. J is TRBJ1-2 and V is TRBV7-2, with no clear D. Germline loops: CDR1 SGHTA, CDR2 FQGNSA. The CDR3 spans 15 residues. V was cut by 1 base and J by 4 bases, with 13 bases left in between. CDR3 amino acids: CASSLDRQLTYGYTF. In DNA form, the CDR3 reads TGTGCCAGCAGCTTAGATCGGCAGCTAACCTATGGCTACACCTTC.

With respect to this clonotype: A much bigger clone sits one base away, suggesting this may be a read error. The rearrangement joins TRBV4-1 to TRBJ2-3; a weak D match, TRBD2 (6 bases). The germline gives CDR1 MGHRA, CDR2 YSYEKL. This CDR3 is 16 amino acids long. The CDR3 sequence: CASSHPAGRSTGTQYF. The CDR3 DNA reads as TGCGCCAGCAGCCATCCAGCGGGTCGTAGCACAGGTACGCAGTATTTT.

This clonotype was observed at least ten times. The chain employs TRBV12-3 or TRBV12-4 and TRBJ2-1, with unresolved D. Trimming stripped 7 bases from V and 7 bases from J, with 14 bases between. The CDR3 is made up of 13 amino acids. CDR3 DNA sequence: TGTGCCAGCACCATTAAGTCGTGGAATGAGCAGTTCTTC. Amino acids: CASTIKSWNEQFF.

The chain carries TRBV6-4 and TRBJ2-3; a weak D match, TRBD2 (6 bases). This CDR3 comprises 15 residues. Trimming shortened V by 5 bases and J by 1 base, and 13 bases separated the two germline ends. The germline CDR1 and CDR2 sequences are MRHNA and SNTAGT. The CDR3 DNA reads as TGTGCCAGCAGTCCCAGGGAGGTCGGCACAGATACGCAGTATTTT. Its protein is CASSPREVGTDTQYF.

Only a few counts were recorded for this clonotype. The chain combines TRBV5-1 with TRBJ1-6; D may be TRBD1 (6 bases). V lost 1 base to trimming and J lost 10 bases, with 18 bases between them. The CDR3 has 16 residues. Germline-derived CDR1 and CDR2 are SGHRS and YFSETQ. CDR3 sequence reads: CASSLSAGQGGSPLHF. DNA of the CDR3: TGCGCCAGCAGCTTGTCAGCGGGACAAGGGGGATCACCCCTCCACTTT.

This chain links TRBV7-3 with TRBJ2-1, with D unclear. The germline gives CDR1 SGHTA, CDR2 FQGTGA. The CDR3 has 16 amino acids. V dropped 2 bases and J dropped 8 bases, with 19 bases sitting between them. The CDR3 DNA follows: TGTGCCAGCAGCTTAGCTCCGGCGTCGCAGTACCATGAGCAGTTCTTC. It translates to CASSLAPASQYHEQFF.

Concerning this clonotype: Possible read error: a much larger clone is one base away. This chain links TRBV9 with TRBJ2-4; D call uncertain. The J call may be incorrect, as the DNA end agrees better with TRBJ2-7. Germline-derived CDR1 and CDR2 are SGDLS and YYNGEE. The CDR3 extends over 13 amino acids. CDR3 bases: TGTGCCAGCAGGCGAGGAGTATCCTACGAGCAGTACTTC. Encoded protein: CASRRGVSYEQYF.

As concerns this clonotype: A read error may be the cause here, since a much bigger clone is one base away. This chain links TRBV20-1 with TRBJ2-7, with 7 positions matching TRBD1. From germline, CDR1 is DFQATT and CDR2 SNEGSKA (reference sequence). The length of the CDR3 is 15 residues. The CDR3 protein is CSAREKGTAHYGQYF. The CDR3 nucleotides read TGCAGTGCTAGAGAGAAGGGGACAGCTCACTACGGGCAGTACTTC.

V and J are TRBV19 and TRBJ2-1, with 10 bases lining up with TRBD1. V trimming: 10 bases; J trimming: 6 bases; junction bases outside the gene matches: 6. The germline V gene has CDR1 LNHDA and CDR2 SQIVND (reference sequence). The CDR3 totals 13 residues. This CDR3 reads CATRQGALNEQFF. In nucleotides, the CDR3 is TGTGCCACACGACAGGGGGCGCTCAATGAGCAGTTCTTC.

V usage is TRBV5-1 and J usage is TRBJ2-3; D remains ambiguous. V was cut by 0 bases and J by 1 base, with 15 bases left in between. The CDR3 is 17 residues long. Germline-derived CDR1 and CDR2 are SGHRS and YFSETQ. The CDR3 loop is CASSLGPSSSRTDTQYF. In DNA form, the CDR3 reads TGCGCCAGCAGCTTGGGACCTTCAAGTTCCCGCACAGATACGCAGTATTTT.